The 5 T cell receptor beta chains presented below share a single source sample, sequenced in a study of T-cell memory formation after mild COVID-19. MiXCR, applied by TCRdb to the 5' RACE reads, yields one record per CDR3 protein. The sample lists roughly 120,000 distinct CDR3 sequences, approximately 15% occurring once. Specimen: PBMCs or a T cell subset sorted from them (not recorded which). The receptors here all came from an adult woman who had mild COVID-19 (a few samples of this study predate the infection). Cell type and time point are not known.

This clonotype has only a few counts. The chain has TRBV18 and TRBJ1-3, with D unresolved. Germline loops: CDR1 KGHSH, CDR2 LQKENI. Trimming shortened V by 1 base and J by 4 bases, and 8 bases separated the two germline ends. The CDR3 extends over 14 amino acids. This CDR3 reads CASSPRADGNTIYF. In DNA form, the CDR3 reads TGTGCCAGCTCACCACGGGCAGACGGAAACACCATATATTTT.

This clonotype was counted a few times. The V call is TRBV20-1, the J call TRBJ1-2; D is undetermined. There are 13 residues in the CDR3. CDR1 and CDR2 (germline): DFQATT, SNEGSKA (reference sequence). Between the trimmed V and J ends, which lost 5 bases and 3 bases, there was a span of 13 bases. The CDR3 loop reads CSALTPLDYGYTF. Here the CDR3 DNA reads TGCAGTGCTCTGACCCCTTTGGACTATGGCTACACCTTC.

This clonotype was seen only a few times. The V call is TRBV30, the J call TRBJ2-7; D uncertain. This CDR3 has 13 amino acids. CDR1 GTSNPN and CDR2 SVGIG come from the germline V gene (reference sequence). V was trimmed by 2 bases and J by 7 bases, leaving 15 bases between them. CDR3 amino acids: CAWSYRTPREQYF. The CDR3 DNA reads TGTGCCTGGAGTTATAGGACCCCCCGGGAGCAGTACTTC.

This chain uses TRBV5-1 with TRBJ2-3, with D uncertain. V was pared by 2 bases and J by 1 base, with 8 bases between. The CDR3 is 14 amino acids. Germline assignment: CDR1 SGHRS and CDR2 YFSETQ. The CDR3 nucleotides read TGCGCCAGCAGCTTCCACGAGGGCACAGATACGCAGTATTTT. This translates into CASSFHEGTDTQYF.

This clonotype was seen a few times. V and J are TRBV5-1 and TRBJ2-4, with 9 bases aligning to TRBD1. Germline-derived CDR1 and CDR2 are SGHRS and YFSETQ. The CDR3 contains 16 residues. The V segment lost 0 bases and the J segment 6 bases; nucleotides outside the gene matches: 7. The CDR3 spells CASSLDGTGGGNIQYF. In nucleotides, the CDR3 is TGCGCCAGCAGCTTGGATGGTACAGGGGGCGGAAACATTCAGTACTTC.